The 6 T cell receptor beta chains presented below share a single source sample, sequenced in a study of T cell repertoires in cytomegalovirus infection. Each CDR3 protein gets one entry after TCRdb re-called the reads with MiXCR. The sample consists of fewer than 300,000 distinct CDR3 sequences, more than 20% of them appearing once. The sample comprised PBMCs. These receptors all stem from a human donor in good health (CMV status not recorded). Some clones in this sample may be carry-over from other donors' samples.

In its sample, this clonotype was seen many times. The chain's CDR3 is CASSQIPRNPRTSGGAISYNEQFF. The CDR3 DNA is TGTGCCAGCAGCCAAATCCCCCGCAACCCCCGGACTAGCGGGGGGGCCATTTCCTACAATGAGCAGTTCTTC. This chain links TRBV7-3 with TRBJ2-1; 15 bases fit TRBD2. The length of the CDR3 is 24 residues. Trimming at V came to 5 bases and at J to 1 base, leaving 24 bases not matched to a gene. Germline loops: CDR1 SGHTA, CDR2 FQGTGA.

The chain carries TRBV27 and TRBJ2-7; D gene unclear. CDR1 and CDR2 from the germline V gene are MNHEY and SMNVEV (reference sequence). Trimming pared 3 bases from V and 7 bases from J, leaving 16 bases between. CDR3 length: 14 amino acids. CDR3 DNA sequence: TGTGCCAGCAGTTTGACCCGTTTTTTTAATGAGCAGTACTTC. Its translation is CASSLTRFFNEQYF.

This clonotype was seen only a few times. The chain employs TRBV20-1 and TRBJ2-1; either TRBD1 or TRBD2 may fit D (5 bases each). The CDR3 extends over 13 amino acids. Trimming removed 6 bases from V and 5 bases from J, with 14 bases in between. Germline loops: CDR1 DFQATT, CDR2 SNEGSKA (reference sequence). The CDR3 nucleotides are TGCAGTGCCCCCCGGGACCTAAACAATGAGCAGTTCTTC. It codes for CSAPRDLNNEQFF.

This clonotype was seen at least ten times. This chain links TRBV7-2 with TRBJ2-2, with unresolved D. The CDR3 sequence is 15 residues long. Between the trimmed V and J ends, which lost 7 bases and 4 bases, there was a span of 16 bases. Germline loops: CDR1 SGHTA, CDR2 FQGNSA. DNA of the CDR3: TGTGCCAGCAAGGTGGGCACTACCCTCACCGGGGAGCTGTTTTTT. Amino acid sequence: CASKVGTTLTGELFF.

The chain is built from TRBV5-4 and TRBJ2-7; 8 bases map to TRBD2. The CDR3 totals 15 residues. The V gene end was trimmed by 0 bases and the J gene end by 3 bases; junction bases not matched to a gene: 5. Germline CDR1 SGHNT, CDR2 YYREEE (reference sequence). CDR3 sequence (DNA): TGTGCCAGCAGCTTGGGCGGGAGGCCAGTCTACGAGCAGTACTTC. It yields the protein CASSLGGRPVYEQYF.

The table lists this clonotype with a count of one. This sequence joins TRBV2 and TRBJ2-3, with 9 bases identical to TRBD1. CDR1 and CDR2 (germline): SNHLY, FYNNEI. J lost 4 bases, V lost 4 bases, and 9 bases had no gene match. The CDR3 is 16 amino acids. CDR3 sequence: CASSGGGQGPADTQYF. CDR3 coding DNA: TGTGCCAGCAGTGGGGGGGGACAGGGACCTGCAGATACGCAGTATTTT. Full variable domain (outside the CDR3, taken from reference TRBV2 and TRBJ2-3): EPEVTQTPSHQVTQMGQEVILRCVPISNHLYFYWYRQILGQKVEFLVSFYNNEISEKSEIFDDQFSVERPDGSNFTLKIRSTKLEDSAMYFCASSGGGQGPADTQYFGPGTRLTVL.